The 21 T cell receptor beta chains below all came from one sample that was sequenced in a study of T-cell reconstitution after alpha-beta-depleted transplantation in children. Library preparation (for TCRbeta) was performed with unique molecular identifiers. TCRdb reanalysed the PCR reads using MiXCR and keeps one entry per CDR3 protein. Of some 250,000 distinct CDR3 sequences in the sample, around 13% were seen once. Source: PBMCs from the stem cell graft donor, taken from the stem cell graft. These receptors all stem from a human donor who donated a stem cell graft to a child with acute lymphoblastic leukemia.

This clonotype was detected many times. Here the CDR3 reads CASSLGLRGARQPQHF. DNA for the CDR3: TGTGCCAGCAGCTTAGGGTTGAGGGGCGCGAGGCAGCCCCAGCATTTT. The J gene is TRBJ1-5, the V gene TRBV7-2; perhaps TRBD1 as D (5 bases). Per the germline V gene, CDR1 is SGHTA and CDR2 is FQGNSA. V was pared by 1 base and J by 7 bases, with 17 bases between. The CDR3 totals 16 residues.

This clonotype was found a few times. This chain connects TRBV28 to TRBJ1-5, with TRBD1 matching 7 bases. CDR1 and CDR2 (germline): MDHEN, SYDVKM. J lost 4 bases, V lost 5 bases, and 11 bases had no gene match. The CDR3 consists of 16 residues. This CDR3 reads CASSVYRGAGNQPQHF. In DNA, the CDR3 is TGTGCCAGCAGTGTCTACAGGGGAGCGGGAAATCAGCCCCAGCATTTT.

This clonotype appeared many times. J is TRBJ2-1 and V is TRBV2; TRBD2 aligns across 9 bases. V shed 4 bases, J shed 7 bases, and the junction held 8 bases outside the gene matches. Germline loops: CDR1 SNHLY, CDR2 FYNNEI. The CDR3 has 15 residues. CDR3 amino acids: CASSGRRTSVNEQFF. CDR3 nucleotides: TGTGCCAGCAGTGGGCGGAGGACTAGCGTAAATGAGCAGTTCTTC.

The table lists this clonotype with many counts. DNA of the CDR3: TGTGCCAGCAGGAAGGGGGCCCACACTGAAGCTTTCTTT. This codes for CASRKGAHTEAFF. The rearrangement uses TRBV2 and TRBJ1-1; TRBD1 matches 7 bases. Germline loops: CDR1 SNHLY, CDR2 FYNNEI. The CDR3 is 13 residues long. Trimming removed 6 bases from V and 3 bases from J; junction bases left unmatched: 4.

This clonotype was seen many times. The J gene is TRBJ1-2, the V gene TRBV19, with D perhaps matching TRBD1 (5 bases). Germline V gives CDR1 LNHDA, CDR2 SQIVND (reference sequence). This CDR3 has 13 amino acids. V gave up 3 bases and J gave up 8 bases, with 13 bases separating them. CDR3 sequence (DNA): TGTGCCAGTAGTATCCAGGGATGGAGAGGCTACACCTTC. Amino acids: CASSIQGWRGYTF.

This clonotype was detected many times. This chain connects TRBV12-3 or TRBV12-4 to TRBJ1-2, with a weak D call TRBD1 (5 bases). This CDR3 contains 15 residues. V lost 5 bases to trimming and J lost 4 bases, with 17 bases between them. This CDR3 reads CASSLRDGLSYGYTF. The CDR3, as DNA: TGTGCCAGCAGTCTACGGGACGGCTTAAGCTATGGCTACACCTTC.

The CDR3: CASTSGGADEQFF. CDR3 nucleotide sequence: TGCGCCAGCACCTCAGGGGGGGCCGATGAGCAGTTCTTC. The genes are TRBV4-1 and TRBJ2-1, with D perhaps assigned TRBD1 or TRBD2 (7 bases each). The CDR3 is 13 amino acids. Germline lookup yields CDR1 MGHRA and CDR2 YSYEKL. The V gene lost 7 bases and the J gene lost 8 bases, with 15 bases spanning the gap.

This clonotype was observed many times. The rearrangement joins TRBV20-1 to TRBJ1-2; D gene unclear. The CDR3 length is 11 residues. Trimming pared 7 bases from V and 7 bases from J, leaving 13 bases between. CDR1 DFQATT and CDR2 SNEGSKA come from the germline V gene (reference sequence). Here the CDR3 DNA reads TGCAGTGGTGCACGGGAGGGTGGCTACACCTTC. Protein sequence: CSGAREGGYTF.

This clonotype was detected many times. V is TRBV20-1 and J is TRBJ2-5, with 9 bases lining up with TRBD1. Germline assignment: CDR1 DFQATT and CDR2 SNEGSKA (reference sequence). The V and J ends lost 0 bases and 3 bases, in that order; junction bases with no gene match: 5. CDR3 length: 15 amino acids. CDR3 sequence: CSAREWTGDEETQYF. CDR3 nucleotide sequence: TGCAGTGCTAGAGAATGGACAGGGGACGAAGAGACCCAGTACTTC.

This clonotype was picked up many times. The rearrangement uses TRBV12-3 or TRBV12-4 and TRBJ1-2, with D maybe TRBD1 (5 bases). Trimming took off 6 bases at V and 9 bases at J, with 17 bases between the two ends. The CDR3 loop spans 13 amino acids. The CDR3 sequence: CASSVPNEDSYTF. CDR3 in DNA: TGTGCCAGCAGCGTACCTAACGAGGACAGCTACACCTTC.

This clonotype was seen at least ten times. The genes are TRBV9 and TRBJ2-1; D call uncertain. The V gene lost 0 bases and the J gene lost 4 bases, with 8 bases spanning the gap. This CDR3 has 14 amino acids. Germline V gene lookup returns CDR1 SGDLS and CDR2 YYNGEE. The CDR3 reads CASSVGGRYNEQFF. CDR3 DNA sequence: TGTGCCAGCAGCGTAGGAGGCAGGTACAATGAGCAGTTCTTC.

This clonotype was seen at least ten times. This rearrangement joins TRBV7-8 to TRBJ2-5, with unresolved D. The CDR3 spans 15 residues. Trimming removed 5 bases from V and 5 bases from J, with 18 bases in between. From germline, CDR1 is SGHVS and CDR2 FQNEAQ. The CDR3 DNA is TGTGCCAGCAGCCTTAGAGACGGGCTTTTTGAGACCCAGTACTTC. Encoded protein: CASSLRDGLFETQYF.

On this clonotype itself: This may come from a read error, since a much larger clone is one base off. The J gene is TRBJ2-5, the V gene TRBV20-1; the match to TRBD1 covers 7 bases. Unmatched junction bases numbered 14, after V lost 5 bases and J lost 2 bases. The CDR3 has 16 amino acids. Germline V gene data show CDR1 as DFQATT and CDR2 as SNEGSKA (reference sequence). CDR3 in DNA: TGCAGTGCTGCCCCACCATTCCACAGGGGTCAAGAGACCCAGTACTTC. It encodes CSAAPPFHRGQETQYF.

This clonotype was seen ten or more times. J is TRBJ2-7 and V is TRBV7-9; 10 positions agree with TRBD2. The CDR3 contains 15 residues. Germline lookup yields CDR1 SEHNR and CDR2 FQNEAQ (reference sequence). The V segment lost 4 bases and the J segment 1 base; nucleotides outside the gene matches: 4. DNA of the CDR3: TGTGCCAGCAGCTCCCTAGCGGGAGTATCCTACGAGCAGTACTTC. Translated: CASSSLAGVSYEQYF.

This clonotype was seen ten or more times. This chain links TRBV20-1 with TRBJ2-1; D gene unclear. V lost 5 bases, J lost 10 bases, and 24 bases lay in between. Germline CDR1 and CDR2: DFQATT and SNEGSKA (reference sequence). The CDR3 consists of 15 residues. This CDR3 reads CSAFPADPGRVEQFF. CDR3 coding DNA: TGCAGTGCTTTTCCTGCGGATCCGGGCCGCGTAGAGCAGTTCTTC.

The rearrangement uses TRBV5-1 and TRBJ1-1; 11 bases match TRBD1. The J segment lost 4 bases and the V segment lost 0 bases, leaving 5 bases of the junction unmatched. Germline V gene data show CDR1 as SGHRS and CDR2 as YFSETQ. This CDR3 region has 16 residues. DNA of the CDR3: TGCGCCAGCAGCTTGGCCCAAGGGACAGGGGGCACTGAAGCTTTCTTT. Its protein is CASSLAQGTGGTEAFF.

This chain uses TRBV29-1 with TRBJ1-2, with a weak D call TRBD1 (6 bases). Germline values: CDR1 SQVTM, CDR2 ANQGSEA. This CDR3 region has 13 residues. V lost 2 bases and J 4 bases, leaving 11 bases between the germline ends. Written as DNA, the CDR3 is TGCAGCGTTGAAAGAACAGGGTTCTATGGCTACACCTTC. Translated: CSVERTGFYGYTF. The complete variable domain, with remaining parts taken from reference TRBV29-1 and TRBJ1-2, reads SAVISQKPSRDICQRGTSLTIQCQVDSQVTMMFWYRQQPGQSLTLIATANQGSEATYESGFVIDKFPISRPNLTFSTLTVSNMSPEDSSIYLCSVERTGFYGYTFGSGTRLTVV.

This clonotype was seen repeatedly, ten times or more. V and J are TRBV6-5 and TRBJ1-2; D uncertain. The germline V gene encodes CDR1 MNHEY and CDR2 SVGAGI. The CDR3 sequence is 14 residues long. V lost 0 bases to trimming and J lost 8 bases, with 13 bases between them. CDR3 DNA: TGTGCCAGCAGTTACTCGAGGGCTTCCAGGGGCTACACCTTC. Its translation: CASSYSRASRGYTF.

This clonotype was observed many times. The chain combines TRBV9 with TRBJ2-3, with D perhaps TRBD1 (5 bases). Germline CDR1 and CDR2: SGDLS and YYNGEE. CDR3 length: 14 amino acids. V lost 3 bases and J lost 6, with 14 bases in between. For the CDR3, the DNA is TGTGCCAGCAGCGACGACGTCAGGGTGGATACGCAGTATTTT. Translating it yields CASSDDVRVDTQYF.

This clonotype appeared many times. V usage is TRBV20-1 and J usage is TRBJ2-7; 9 positions agree with TRBD2. The germline V gene has CDR1 DFQATT and CDR2 SNEGSKA (reference sequence). Germline trimming cut 5 bases from V and 5 bases from J; bases unmatched to any gene: 13. This CDR3 has 15 amino acids. The CDR3 bases are TGCAGTGCTGTGGCCGGGACTAGCAGAAGGGACGAGCAGTACTTC. The encoded protein is CSAVAGTSRRDEQYF.

The sample holds many counts of this clonotype. V gene TRBV6-2 or TRBV6-3 combines with J gene TRBJ2-2; either TRBD1 or TRBD2 may supply D (6 bases each). The CDR3 loop spans 15 amino acids. Trimming shortened V by 7 bases and J by 4 bases, and 16 bases separated the two germline ends. CDR1 and CDR2 (germline): MNHEY, SVGEGT. The CDR3, as DNA: TGTGCCAGCACCCCGGGGGCAGGGTTCACCGGGGAGCTGTTTTTT. Translating gives CASTPGAGFTGELFF.